The present entry profiles one TCR beta chain with its context. The sample comes from a study of blood T cell repertoires in COVID-19. Profiling relied on immunoSEQ multiplex PCR, and the TCRdb table lists in-frame clones only, not all of them. The table records fewer than 350,000 clones, 80% to 85% of them present only once. There are 14 residues in the CDR3. Germline V CDR1 and CDR2: LNHDA, SQIVND (reference sequence). J gave up 2 bases and V 2 bases, and 1 base lay outside the gene matches. The clonotype was recovered from a woman between 55 and 75 years old with active or convalescent COVID-19. What was sequenced was peripheral blood. The V gene is TRBV19, the J gene TRBJ1-1, with 8 bases matching TRBD1. In DNA, the CDR3 is TGTGCCAGTAGTATAACAGGGGGAAACACTGAAGCTTTCTTT. The encoded protein is CASSITGGNTEAFF. The variable domain in full, completed from reference TRBV19 and TRBJ1-1, reads DGGITQSPKYLFRKEGQNVTLSCEQNLNHDAMYWYRQDPGQGLRLIYYSQIVNDFQKGDIAEGYSVSREKKESFPLTVTSAQKNPTAFYLCASSITGGNTEAFFGQGTRLTVV.